A single sample is the source of the 2 T cell receptor beta chains below, sequenced in a study of graft-versus-host responses after intestinal transplantation. Assay used: immunoSEQ multiplex PCR; TCRdb lists only in-frame clones, some missing. This sample has around 97,000 clones, with about 90% found just once. Their recognized antigens are unknown. This specimen consisted of unstimulated CD8+ T cells sorted from spleen or lymph node cells, obtained before intestinal transplant. The receptors derive from a human donor who received an intestinal transplant.

The chain couples TRBV19 to TRBJ1-1; D remains unclear. CDR1 and CDR2 (germline): LNHDA, SQIVND (reference sequence). Trimming removed 7 bases at V and 4 bases at J, with 19 bases between. CDR3 length: 15 amino acids. CDR3 in DNA: TGTGCCAGTACCCCACGGAGGGCGTTTGGCACTGAAGCTTTCTTT. Translated, it gives CASTPRRAFGTEAFF. Based on the CDR3 plus reference TRBV19 and TRBJ1-1, the full variable domain is DGGITQSPKYLFRKEGQNVTLSCEQNLNHDAMYWYRQDPGQGLRLIYYSQIVNDFQKGDIAEGYSVSREKKESFPLTVTSAQKNPTAFYLCASTPRRAFGTEAFFGQGTRLTVV.

This clone was seen a few times. Distinct nucleotide sequences in the sample also encode this CDR3. The rearrangement links TRBV5-1 to TRBJ2-1, with D unresolved. The germline V and J ends were trimmed by 0 bases and 4 bases, with 5 bases remaining between them. The CDR3 totals 13 residues. Germline V gene lookup returns CDR1 SGHRS and CDR2 YFSETQ. The CDR3 region has the DNA TGCGCCAGCAGCTTGGACGGTTACAATGAGCAGTTCTTC. Its protein product is CASSLDGYNEQFF. Filled out from reference TRBV5-1 and TRBJ2-1, the complete variable domain reads KAGVTQTPRYLIKTRGQQVTLSCSPISGHRSVSWYQQTPGQGLQFLFEYFSETQRNKGNFPGRFSGRQFSNSRSEMNVSTLELGDSALYLCASSLDGYNEQFFGPGTRLTVL.